This TCR beta chain was sequenced during a study of T cell repertoires in cytomegalovirus infection (dated by TCRdb to between 2018 and 2020). Study-level background: Donor HLA type was relevant to the analysis, as public TCR beta signatures indicated carriage of CMV infection together with the matching HLA type. General findings and caveats noted by the study authors: The ex vivo response was dominated by HLA-C-restricted CMV-specific TCR beta clonotypes, and the single most frequent clonotype in two of eight donors was supplied by these HLA-C-restricted clonotypes. Carriers of CMV infection plus the relevant HLA type were discriminated by the cumulative frequency of public TCR beta family members in the study cohort and in an independent approximately 350-donor cohort.

The sequencer was an Illumina HiSeq 1500. The public reads were quality trimmed at Q25 with fastp and then assembled into clones with MiXCR by TCRdb, keeping productive beta chains. Every distinct CDR3 protein forms one entry, paired with its most common genes and DNA. Present in this sample are approximately 490,000 distinct CDR3 sequences, about 11% of which were seen just once. About 9.4% of the sample belongs to the ten largest clones. This clonotype was detected only a few times. Its antigen is unknown. No much larger clone is present one base from it, and per-base qualities are unavailable. Deletion took 0 bases off V and 10 bases off J, with a span of 7 bases between the germline ends. Per the germline V gene, SQVTM is the CDR1 and ANQGSEA is the CDR2. CDR3 length: 11 amino acids, cysteine to phenylalanine. Only CDR3 DNA is held: 33 bases, read in frame from base 1.

The clonotype was recovered from a human donor in good health (CMV status not recorded). Some clones in this sample may be carry-over from other donors' samples. The source material was PBMCs. The chain is made from TRBV29-1 and TRBJ2-1, with no confident D gene call. The bases read TGCAGCGTTGAAGATGGTTTGGAGCAGTTCTTC. Its coded protein is CSVEDGLEQFF.